The text below deals with one TCR beta chain. Its antigen remains unidentified. No much larger clonotype is one base removed from it; base qualities were not supplied. The data stem from a study of T cell changes during pregnancy in multiple sclerosis (dated by TCRdb to the late 2010s). General notes on the study: Changes in the T cell repertoire over the course of pregnancy were examined in this study in women with multiple sclerosis.

Based on the germline V gene, the CDR1 and CDR2 sequences are LGHNA and YSLEER. Including the terminal cysteine and phenylalanine, the CDR3 comprises 15 residues. Just the 45-base CDR3 DNA is kept, in frame starting at base 1. Ends trimmed: V by 1 base, J by 1 base; bases unmatched to a gene: 1. The library was built by means of the immunoSEQ multiplex PCR assay. This is the immuneACCESS table as TCRdb keeps it, with only in-frame sequences that have V and J called. A part of the clones is gone; compared with another copy, unresolved V genes explain less than half, and the rest is unexplained. This sample gives 50,000 or so clones in total; 85% to 95% of them show up just once. Of the sample, under 7% falls within the top ten clones.

The receptor was isolated from a female donor with multiple sclerosis, enrolled in a pregnancy study. The chain was built from TRBV4-3 and TRBJ2-3; TRBD2 matches 8 bases in the middle. Specimen: CD8+ T cells from peripheral blood mononuclear cells, collected in the first trimester of pregnancy. The sequenced DNA: TGCGCCAGCAGCCAAGTGACTAGCGGCACAGATACGCAGTATTTT. This gives the protein CASSQVTSGTDTQYF.